This T cell receptor (beta chain) was captured in a study of cytomegalovirus exposure and HLA in healthy donors. The CDR3 spans 15 residues. Between the trimmed V and J ends, which lost 7 bases and 2 bases, there was a span of 17 bases. Germline assignment: CDR1 MNHNS and CDR2 SASEGT. Clones were sequenced by immunoSEQ multiplex PCR, and TCRdb holds only the in-frame ones, with some missing. The sample holds roughly 50,000 clones, about nine tenths seen once. V and J are TRBV6-1 and TRBJ1-2, with no clear D. The sequenced material came from PBMCs. The sequence was obtained from a man aged 18 to 30 in good health and CMV-seronegative. This CDR3 reads CASTIFYGGNYGYTF. DNA for the CDR3: TGTGCCAGCACCATTTTTTACGGCGGGAACTATGGCTACACCTTC.